Below are 25 T cell receptor beta chains sequenced from a single sample in a study of blood T cell repertoires in COVID-19. Data came from immunoSEQ multiplex PCR; TCRdb stores just in-frame clones and leaves some out. The sample records tens of thousands of clones, roughly nine tenths being singletons. The sample comprised peripheral blood. These receptors were collected from a man older than 75 with acute or convalescent COVID-19.

This clone was found once. The V gene is TRBV30, the J gene TRBJ1-1; D is perhaps TRBD1 (6 bases). The V gene lost 0 bases and the J gene lost 10 bases, with 9 bases spanning the gap. CDR1 is GTSNPN and CDR2 is SVGIG in the germline V gene (reference sequence). This CDR3 is built from 11 residues. The CDR3: CAWSVGGIAFF. The DNA of the CDR3 is TGTGCCTGGAGTGTAGGGGGAATAGCTTTCTTT.

The rearrangement joins TRBV6-6 to TRBJ1-1; a weak D match, TRBD1 (5 bases). Between the trimmed V and J ends, which lost 5 bases and 5 bases, there was a span of 18 bases. Per the germline V gene, CDR1 is MNHNY and CDR2 is SVGAGI (reference sequence). This CDR3 contains 15 residues. CDR3 protein: CASSPTGVSRTEAFF. In nucleotides, the CDR3 is TGTGCCAGCAGTCCCACGGGGGTCTCCCGGACTGAAGCTTTCTTT.

With respect to this clone: Relative to the germline gene, one junction end is altered; a read error may explain this. This rearrangement joins TRBV10-3 to TRBJ2-1, with 9 bases that match TRBD2. Germline CDR1 and CDR2: ENHRY and SYGVKD. The CDR3 covers 14 residues. The CDR3 DNA reads as TGTGCCATCAGTGAAGGGATTAGCGGGGGTTTGAGGATCTTC. This sequence encodes CAISEGISGGLRIF.

V usage is TRBV24-1 and J usage is TRBJ2-1, with 12 bases fitting TRBD2. J gave up 7 bases and V 3 bases, and 6 bases lay outside the gene matches. From germline, CDR1 is KGHDR and CDR2 SFDVKD. The length of the CDR3 is 16 residues. DNA of the CDR3: TGTGCCACCAGTGATGCCCTAGCGGGAGGGTTAAATGAGCAGTTCTTC. This translates into CATSDALAGGLNEQFF.

This CDR3 reads CASSIDSGGTEAFF. CDR3 bases: TGTGCCAGTAGTATAGATAGTGGCGGCACTGAAGCTTTCTTT. The chain combines TRBV19 with TRBJ1-1, with unresolved D. CDR3 length: 14 amino acids. Germline loops: CDR1 LNHDA, CDR2 SQIVND (reference sequence). Trimming left V 0 bases short and J 4 bases short, with 9 bases between.

This clone was recorded once. Because the CDR3's place on the DNA is in doubt, the DNA is left out and the CDR3 is given as listed by TCRdb. The V call is TRBV19, the J call TRBJ1-2. Per germline, CDR1 LNHDA and CDR2 SQIVND (reference sequence). The length of the CDR3 is 11 amino acids, counting both ends. This CDR3 is CASTSARGYTF.

The chain recombines TRBV7-3 with TRBJ2-6, with D possibly being TRBD1 (5 bases). Trimming left V 5 bases short and J 4 bases short, with 12 bases between. From germline, CDR1 is SGHTA and CDR2 FQGTGA. The CDR3 has 15 amino acids. The CDR3 reads CASSPYGAGANVLTF. CDR3 coding DNA: TGTGCCAGCAGCCCCTATGGGGCCGGGGCCAACGTCCTGACTTTC.

V gene TRBV14 combines with J gene TRBJ1-2, with a weak D call TRBD1 (6 bases). Germline V gene data show CDR1 as SGHDN and CDR2 as FVKESK. Trimming stripped 4 bases from V and 5 bases from J, with 11 bases between. The length of the CDR3 is 13 residues. The CDR3, as DNA: TGTGCCAGCAGCCCAGGACAGCCTTATGGCTACACCTTC. Its protein is CASSPGQPYGYTF. The complete variable domain, with remaining parts taken from reference TRBV14 and TRBJ1-2, reads EAGVTQFPSHSVIEKGQTVTLRCDPISGHDNLYWYRRVMGKEIKFLLHFVKESKQDESGMPNNRFLAERTGGTYSTLKVQPAELEDSGVYFCASSPGQPYGYTFGSGTRLTVV.

This clone was seen once. The genes are TRBV10-3 and TRBJ2-1, with 8 bases lining up with TRBD2. The CDR3 runs to 17 residues. Germline trimming cut 4 bases from V and 1 base from J; bases unmatched to any gene: 9. Germline V gene data show CDR1 as ENHRY and CDR2 as SYGVKD. The CDR3 coding sequence is TGTGCCATCAGTGCGGGAGCGGGAGATCGATCCTACAATGAGCAGTTCTTC. It specifies CAISAGAGDRSYNEQFF.

The table lists this clone with a few counts. The chain has TRBV5-1 and TRBJ1-3; TRBD1 aligns across 7 bases. The CDR3 sequence is 14 residues long. The V gene end was trimmed by 3 bases and the J gene end by 7 bases; junction bases not matched to a gene: 7. The germline V gene has CDR1 SGHRS and CDR2 YFSETQ. CDR3 sequence reads: CASSSGDSFNTIYF. The CDR3 DNA reads as TGCGCCAGCAGCTCAGGGGACAGCTTTAACACCATATATTTT.

The chain combines TRBV2 with TRBJ1-1, with TRBD1 identical over 10 bases. J gave up 4 bases and V 5 bases, and 1 base lay outside the gene matches. The CDR3 extends over 13 amino acids. Germline V gene data show CDR1 as SNHLY and CDR2 as FYNNEI. The CDR3 spells CASSWDRGTEAFF. For the CDR3, the DNA is TGTGCCAGCAGTTGGGACAGGGGCACTGAAGCTTTCTTT.

The chain employs TRBV5-1 and TRBJ2-7, with TRBD2 identical over 11 bases. Germline assignment: CDR1 SGHRS and CDR2 YFSETQ. After removal of 0 bases from V and 3 bases from J, the junction contained 8 bases not matched to a gene. The CDR3 extends over 17 amino acids. CDR3 DNA: TGCGCCAGCAGCTTGGTAGTAGCGGGAGGGCTATACTACGAGCAGTACTTC. Translated: CASSLVVAGGLYYEQYF.

J is TRBJ2-7 and V is TRBV4-1, with D hard to call. Between the trimmed V and J ends, which lost 0 bases and 3 bases, there was a span of 3 bases. Germline V CDR1 and CDR2: MGHRA, YSYEKL. The CDR3 runs to 12 residues. As DNA, the CDR3 is TGCGCCAGCAGCCAAGACAGCTACGAGCAGTACTTC. It yields the protein CASSQDSYEQYF.

This chain uses TRBV5-1 with TRBJ2-1; tentatively, D is TRBD1 (5 bases). Trimming shortened V by 4 bases and J by 14 bases, and 19 bases separated the two germline ends. Germline V gene sequence: CDR1 SGHRS, CDR2 YFSETQ. This CDR3 has 13 residues. CDR3 protein: CASSEDNQKDKFF. The CDR3 DNA sequence: TGCGCCAGCAGCGAGGACAATCAAAAGGACAAGTTCTTC.

The V and J genes are TRBV29-1 and TRBJ1-2; perhaps TRBD1 as D (6 bases). Per germline, CDR1 SQVTM and CDR2 ANQGSEA. The CDR3 runs to 12 residues. Deletions cut 3 bases from V and 5 bases from J, with 10 bases between. CDR3 residues: CSVEGQGYGYTF. DNA for the CDR3: TGCAGCGTTGAGGGGCAGGGGTATGGCTACACCTTC. The entire variable domain, with the rest obtained from reference TRBV29-1 and TRBJ1-2, is as follows: SAVISQKPSRDICQRGTSLTIQCQVDSQVTMMFWYRQQPGQSLTLIATANQGSEATYESGFVIDKFPISRPNLTFSTLTVSNMSPEDSSIYLCSVEGQGYGYTFGSGTRLTVV.

V and J are TRBV9 and TRBJ1-5; 9 positions agree with TRBD1. This CDR3 is built from 14 residues. The trim removed 3 bases at V and 8 bases at J, leaving 6 bases unmatched. Germline V CDR1 and CDR2: SGDLS, YYNGEE. The CDR3 loop is CASSAGTGSKPQHF. The CDR3 DNA sequence: TGTGCCAGCAGCGCCGGGACAGGGTCTAAGCCCCAGCATTTT.

This clone was observed once. The gene calls are TRBV5-1 and TRBJ2-2; maybe TRBD1 (6 bases). Trimming removed 4 bases at V and 7 bases at J, with 14 bases between. The CDR3 runs to 14 residues. Per the germline V gene, CDR1 is SGHRS and CDR2 is YFSETQ. The CDR3 coding sequence is TGCGCCAGCAGCCCCTCAGGGGATAACGGGGAGCTGTTTTTT. This gives the protein CASSPSGDNGELFF.

This chain uses TRBV5-4 with TRBJ1-6; D might be TRBD1 (5 bases). V lost 4 bases to trimming and J lost 6 bases, with 17 bases between them. Germline-derived CDR1 and CDR2 are SGHNT and YYREEE (reference sequence). The CDR3 covers 16 residues. Written as DNA, the CDR3 is TGTGCCAGCAGCAGTTCCCACGACAGTCCTAATTCACCCCTCCACTTT. It codes for CASSSSHDSPNSPLHF.

The rearrangement joins TRBV7-6 to TRBJ2-2, with TRBD2 identical over 9 bases. The junction had 22 bases not matched to a gene; V was cut back by 5 bases and J by 9 bases. The CDR3 has 19 residues. Germline V gene data show CDR1 as SGHVS and CDR2 as FNYEAQ. The CDR3 sequence: CASSPGGSGRPIGARELFF. CDR3 DNA: TGTGCCAGCAGCCCCGGCGGAAGCGGGAGGCCCATTGGAGCCAGGGAGCTGTTTTTT.

V is TRBV18 and J is TRBJ2-5, with a tentative D call TRBD2 (6 bases). The CDR3 contains 13 residues. Germline V CDR1 and CDR2: KGHSH, LQKENI. V dropped 2 bases and J dropped 4 bases, with 8 bases sitting between them. The CDR3 sequence: CASSPAEGETQYF. DNA of the CDR3: TGTGCCAGCTCACCAGCGGAGGGAGAGACCCAGTACTTC.

CDR3 sequence: CASSQESGRGNEQYF. CDR3 DNA sequence: TGTGCCAGCAGCCAAGAAAGCGGGAGAGGAAACGAGCAGTACTTC. V gene TRBV14 combines with J gene TRBJ2-7; 8 bases map to TRBD2. The CDR3 spans 15 residues. V dropped 0 bases and J dropped 5; count of bases not matched to a gene: 6. Germline V lookup: CDR1 SGHDN, CDR2 FVKESK. The full variable domain, in which reference TRBV14 and TRBJ2-7 provide the parts outside the CDR3, is EAGVTQFPSHSVIEKGQTVTLRCDPISGHDNLYWYRRVMGKEIKFLLHFVKESKQDESGMPNNRFLAERTGGTYSTLKVQPAELEDSGVYFCASSQESGRGNEQYFGPGTRLTVT.

The rearrangement joins TRBV10-3 to TRBJ1-5, with D possibly being TRBD1 (6 bases). Per the germline V gene, CDR1 is ENHRY and CDR2 is SYGVKD. With 4 bases removed from V and 0 bases from J, the gap between germline ends came to 7 bases. The CDR3 has 14 residues. The chain's CDR3 is CAISGTASNQPQHF. CDR3 bases: TGTGCCATCAGTGGGACAGCTAGCAATCAGCCCCAGCATTTT.

There are a few counts of this clone. The chain carries TRBV5-1 and TRBJ1-2; D not certain. The CDR3 runs to 13 residues. Trimming left V 2 bases short and J 5 bases short, with 10 bases between. CDR1 is SGHRS and CDR2 is YFSETQ in the germline V gene. The CDR3 reads CASSFEQAYGYTF. The CDR3 coding sequence is TGCGCCAGCAGCTTCGAGCAGGCTTATGGCTACACCTTC.

The V and J genes are TRBV2 and TRBJ2-5, with 10 bases matching TRBD2. Germline CDR1 is SNHLY and CDR2 is FYNNEI. Losses at the gene ends were 6 bases for V and 4 bases for J; bases not matched to a gene: 8. This CDR3 spans 15 amino acids. The CDR3 protein is CASRDPSGGGETQYF. DNA for the CDR3: TGTGCCAGCAGGGACCCTAGCGGGGGTGGAGAGACCCAGTACTTC.

The chain recombines TRBV5-3 with TRBJ2-7; D might be TRBD2 (5 bases). TRBV5-3 is placed among ORFs of uncertain function. V shed 2 bases and J shed 4 bases, with 13 bases lying between them. The CDR3 has 14 residues. The CDR3 sequence is CARSFGVRGYEQYF. Here the CDR3 DNA reads TGTGCCAGAAGCTTCGGGGTCCGTGGGTACGAGCAGTACTTC.